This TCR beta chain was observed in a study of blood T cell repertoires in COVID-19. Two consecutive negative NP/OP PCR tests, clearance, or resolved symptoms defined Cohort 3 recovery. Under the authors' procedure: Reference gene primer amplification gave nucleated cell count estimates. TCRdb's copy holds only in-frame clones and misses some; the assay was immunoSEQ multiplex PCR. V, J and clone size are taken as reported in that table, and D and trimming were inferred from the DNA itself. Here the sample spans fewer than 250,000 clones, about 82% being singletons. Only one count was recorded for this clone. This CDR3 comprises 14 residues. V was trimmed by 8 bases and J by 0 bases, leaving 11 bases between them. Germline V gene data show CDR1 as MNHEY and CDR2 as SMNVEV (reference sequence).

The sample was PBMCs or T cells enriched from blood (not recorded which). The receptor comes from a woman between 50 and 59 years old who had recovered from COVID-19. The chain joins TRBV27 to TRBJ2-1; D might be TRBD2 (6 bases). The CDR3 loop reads CASQDGGSYNEQFF. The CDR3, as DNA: TGTGCCAGCCAAGACGGGGGCTCCTACAATGAGCAGTTCTTC.